A single sample gave rise to the 20 T cell receptor beta chains below, sequenced in a study of vaccination effects on CD4 cells after COVID-19. Libraries were prepared by immunoSEQ multiplex PCR; TCRdb keeps only in-frame clonotypes and omits some of them. The sample consists of approximately 33,000 clones, around 70% of them appearing once. ViraFEST assay sequencing came after antigen-specific CD4+ T cells were expanded with viral peptide pools. Upon completion of around eleven days in culture, CD4+ T cells were isolated. A positive SARS-CoV-2 PCR test fell between March and December 2020. Their antigen targets remain unknown. The material sequenced was CD4+ T cells from PBMCs cultured with HCoV-NL63 spike peptides, taken before COVID-19 vaccination. These receptors all stem from a human donor who had a prior SARS-CoV-2 infection.

This clone showed up just a few times. The chain has TRBV7-2 and TRBJ1-5; 7 positions match TRBD1. The V segment lost 5 bases and the J segment 7 bases; nucleotides outside the gene matches: 8. The CDR3 totals 14 residues. Germline V gene lookup returns CDR1 SGHTA and CDR2 FQGNSA. The CDR3, as DNA: TGTGCCAGCAGCCCCACGACAGGGTACCAGCCCCAGCATTTT. This gives the protein CASSPTTGYQPQHF.

This chain links TRBV7-9 with TRBJ2-5; possible D gene TRBD2, 5 bases. Germline V gives CDR1 SEHNR, CDR2 FQNEAQ (reference sequence). The CDR3 sequence is 17 residues long. V lost 3 bases and J 3 bases, leaving 20 bases between the germline ends. CDR3 coding DNA: TGTGCCAGCAGCTTCACTTTTTCCCGAGGGCTCGAAGAGACCCAGTACTTC. Translated, it gives CASSFTFSRGLEETQYF.

This rearrangement joins TRBV5-1 to TRBJ2-5; D is perhaps TRBD1 (5 bases). The CDR3 is 14 amino acids. From germline, CDR1 is SGHRS and CDR2 YFSETQ. V gave up 0 bases and J gave up 4 bases, with 10 bases separating them. In nucleotides, the CDR3 is TGCGCCAGCAGCTTGGAAGGGGTAGGAGAGACCCAGTACTTC. This codes for CASSLEGVGETQYF.

This clone was detected only a few times. The chain links TRBV18 to TRBJ2-1; no definite D call. Trimming pared 2 bases from V and 4 bases from J, leaving 6 bases between. CDR1 and CDR2 from the germline V gene are KGHSH and LQKENI. The CDR3 totals 13 residues. CDR3: CASSPNYYNEQFF. The CDR3 bases are TGTGCCAGCTCACCAAACTATTACAATGAGCAGTTCTTC.

The chain uses TRBV5-8 and TRBJ1-5; maybe TRBD1 (6 bases). Germline values: CDR1 SGHTS, CDR2 YDEGEE. V was clipped by 0 bases and J by 0 bases, with 7 bases between them. This CDR3 is built from 15 residues. DNA for the CDR3: TGTGCCAGCAGCTTGGAGGGGGTTAGCAATCAGCCCCAGCATTTT. Amino acid sequence: CASSLEGVSNQPQHF.

The table lists this clone with a few counts. The DNA of the CDR3 is TGTGCCAGCAGCTTAGACCGGTCCTACGAGCAGTACTTC. It codes for CASSLDRSYEQYF. This chain connects TRBV7-3 to TRBJ2-7; D gene ambiguous. V gave up 2 bases and J gave up 1 base, with 6 bases separating them. The CDR3 totals 13 residues. Germline CDR1 reads SGHTA; CDR2 reads FQGTGA.

The CDR3 DNA sequence: TGTGCCAGCTCACCGAGCCAGAATAAGAACGAGCAGTACTTC. As protein: CASSPSQNKNEQYF. The rearrangement links TRBV18 to TRBJ2-7; D gene ambiguous. CDR1 and CDR2 (germline): KGHSH, LQKENI. The V and J ends lost 3 bases and 5 bases respectively, with 14 bases between them. This CDR3 has 14 amino acids.

J is TRBJ2-3 and V is TRBV6-1; the match to TRBD2 covers 7 bases. CDR3 length: 13 amino acids. The germline V gene has CDR1 MNHNS and CDR2 SASEGT. V shed 1 base, J shed 14 bases, and the junction held 9 bases outside the gene matches. The DNA of the CDR3 is TGTGCCAGCAGTGAAGTGAGGACTAGAAGGGGGTATTTT. Protein sequence: CASSEVRTRRGYF.

J is TRBJ2-1 and V is TRBV7-2; 13 bases match TRBD2. Trimming at V came to 5 bases and at J to 4 bases, leaving 2 bases not matched to a gene. CDR1 and CDR2 from the germline V gene are SGHTA and FQGNSA. This CDR3 has 15 amino acids. CDR3 nucleotide sequence: TGTGCCAGCAGCCAGACTAGCGGGAGGTACAATGAGCAGTTCTTC. Protein product: CASSQTSGRYNEQFF.

The chain uses TRBV30 and TRBJ1-2; the D is unclear. The length of the CDR3 is 11 residues. Deletions cut 2 bases from V and 10 bases from J, with 11 bases between. Germline CDR1 is GTSNPN and CDR2 is SVGIG (reference sequence). Written as DNA, the CDR3 is TGTGCCTGGAGTTCCCCTAATATCTACACCTTC. Protein sequence: CAWSSPNIYTF.

This sequence joins TRBV5-4 and TRBJ2-3; 9 bases match TRBD2. The germline V gene encodes CDR1 SGHNT and CDR2 YYREEE (reference sequence). This CDR3 is built from 15 residues. The J segment lost 2 bases and the V segment lost 2 bases, leaving 3 bases of the junction unmatched. The CDR3 loop is CASSFLAGFTDTQYF. The CDR3 DNA is TGTGCCAGCAGCTTTCTAGCGGGATTCACAGATACGCAGTATTTT.

The CDR3 region has the DNA TGCGCCAGCAGCTCGGCCCAGACAGGGAACTATGGCTACACCTTC. The encoded protein is CASSSAQTGNYGYTF. The chain is built from TRBV5-1 and TRBJ1-2, with 7 bases matching TRBD1. Germline CDR1 SGHRS, CDR2 YFSETQ. The ends lost 3 bases at V and 2 bases at J; junction bases unmatched: 7. The CDR3 has 15 amino acids. The full variable domain, completed using reference TRBV5-1 and TRBJ1-2, is KAGVTQTPRYLIKTRGQQVTLSCSPISGHRSVSWYQQTPGQGLQFLFEYFSETQRNKGNFPGRFSGRQFSNSRSEMNVSTLELGDSALYLCASSSAQTGNYGYTFGSGTRLTVV.

The rearrangement links TRBV5-5 to TRBJ1-2; D uncertain. This CDR3 is 13 amino acids long. Trimming stripped 1 base from V and 7 bases from J, with 11 bases between. Germline CDR1 SGHKS, CDR2 YYEKEE (reference sequence). The CDR3 region has the DNA TGTGCCAGCAGCTTGTCGGTCCGTCCTGGCTACACCTTC. Amino acids: CASSLSVRPGYTF.

This clone was observed once. The rearrangement uses TRBV18 and TRBJ2-1, with D possibly TRBD1 on 5 matching bases. Germline values: CDR1 KGHSH, CDR2 LQKENI. V lost 2 bases to trimming and J lost 6 bases, with 26 bases between them. There are 19 residues in the CDR3. Written as DNA, the CDR3 is TGTGCCAGCTCACCAAGGGGCGGCTCAGACCAGGGTAGGGGCAATGAGCAGTTCTTC. Protein product: CASSPRGGSDQGRGNEQFF.

This chain links TRBV15 with TRBJ1-2; D gene uncertain. The CDR3 consists of 12 residues. Deletions cut 5 bases from V and 7 bases from J, with 11 bases between. Germline V CDR1 and CDR2: LNHNV, YYDKDF (reference sequence). The CDR3 DNA reads TGTGCCACCAGCTTGGGCCCCCGTGGCTACACCTTC. It encodes CATSLGPRGYTF.

This chain connects TRBV7-9 to TRBJ1-6; tentatively, D is TRBD1 (6 bases). Trimming shortened V by 5 bases and J by 0 bases, and 17 bases separated the two germline ends. Germline V gene data show CDR1 as SEHNR and CDR2 as FQNEAQ (reference sequence). The CDR3 extends over 18 amino acids. The CDR3 loop is CASSPTWGTNSYNSPLHF. The CDR3 region has the DNA TGTGCCAGCAGCCCCACGTGGGGGACAAACTCCTATAATTCACCCCTCCACTTT.

J is TRBJ2-3 and V is TRBV4-2; 13 bases match TRBD2. The CDR3 covers 17 residues. The junction had 5 bases not matched to a gene; V was cut back by 0 bases and J by 5 bases. CDR1 is LGHNA and CDR2 is YNFKEQ in the germline V gene. The CDR3 region is CASSQEGLAGAGDTQYF. In nucleotides, the CDR3 is TGTGCCAGCAGCCAAGAAGGACTAGCGGGGGCCGGAGATACGCAGTATTTT.

J is TRBJ1-3 and V is TRBV9; a weak D match, TRBD1 (5 bases). V lost 7 bases, J lost 3 bases, and 20 bases lay in between. The CDR3 totals 16 residues. Germline V gene lookup returns CDR1 SGDLS and CDR2 YYNGEE. For the CDR3, the DNA is TGTGCCAGCTCACAACGCGGGGGGATCGGTGGAAACACCATATATTTT. Translated, it gives CASSQRGGIGGNTIYF.

This chain connects TRBV5-6 to TRBJ1-6; D may be TRBD1 (5 bases). V lost 1 base and J lost 8, with 10 bases in between. Per germline, CDR1 SGHDT and CDR2 YYEEEE. The CDR3 covers 14 residues. The CDR3 reads CASSLSGRDSPLHF. The CDR3 nucleotides read TGTGCCAGCAGCTTGTCGGGACGAGATTCACCCCTCCACTTT.

This clone was detected a few times. The chain recombines TRBV7-2 with TRBJ1-6; no clear D. Germline CDR1 and CDR2: SGHTA and FQGNSA. The CDR3 is 18 amino acids. V gave up 5 bases and J gave up 0 bases, with 17 bases separating them. Here the CDR3 DNA reads TGTGCCAGCAGCCGCCATCCCCGGTCAAGCTCCTATAATTCACCCCTCCACTTT. Protein sequence: CASSRHPRSSSYNSPLHF.